The clone carrying this TCR beta chain was recorded many times. What it binds is not known. The data belong to a study of molecular identifiers for immune sequencing clone quantification. About the study: In the replicates, RNA derived from roughly 20,000 or 100,000 naive CD8 cells was divided into five parts, and four were sequenced.

Trimming took 3 bases from V and 3 from J, leaving 4 bases between them. The CDR3 sequence is 11 residues long. Germline V gene lookup returns CDR1 SGHNT and CDR2 YYREEE (reference sequence). Study outcomes and limitations: For effector cells, clones above 20 RNA copies held over 99% of molecules; for naive cells, under 1%.

TCRdb fed the PCR reads into MiXCR, producing one record per CDR3 protein. The table shows 40,000 to 50,000 distinct CDR3 sequences, with roughly 19% occurring only once. This sequence originates from a human donor in good health. Some libraries in this study had Jurkat cell RNA spiked in. Sequencing used naive CD8+ T cells from blood, with Jurkat cell RNA spiked in. The subset denotes: FACS-sorted CD8+CD4-CCR7+CD45RA+ naive T cells. This chain connects TRBV5-4 to TRBJ2-7; no firm D call. CDR3 bases: TGTGCCAGCAGCTCCGGCTACGAGCAGTACTTC. Translation: CASSSGYEQYF. The full variable domain, completed using reference TRBV5-4 and TRBJ2-7, is ETGVTQSPTHLIKTRGQQVTLRCSSQSGHNTVSWYQQALGQGPQFIFQYYREEENGRGNFPPRFSGLQFPNYSSELNVNALELDDSALYLCASSSGYEQYFGPGTRLTVT.